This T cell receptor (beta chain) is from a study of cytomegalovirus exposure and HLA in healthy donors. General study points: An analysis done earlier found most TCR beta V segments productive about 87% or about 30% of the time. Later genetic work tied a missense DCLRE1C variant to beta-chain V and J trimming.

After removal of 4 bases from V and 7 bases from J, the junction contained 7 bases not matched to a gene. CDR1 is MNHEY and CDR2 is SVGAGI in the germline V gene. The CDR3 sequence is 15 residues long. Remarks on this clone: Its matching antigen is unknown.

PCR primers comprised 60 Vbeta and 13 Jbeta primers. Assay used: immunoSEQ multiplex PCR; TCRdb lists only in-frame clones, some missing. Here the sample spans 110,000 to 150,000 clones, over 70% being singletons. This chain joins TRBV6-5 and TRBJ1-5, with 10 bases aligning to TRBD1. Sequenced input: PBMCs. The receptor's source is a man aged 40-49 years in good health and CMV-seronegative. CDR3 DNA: TGTGCCAGCAGTTTCAGACAGGGGGCAGCGCAGCCCCAGCATTTT. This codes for CASSFRQGAAQPQHF.